This TCR beta chain derives from a study of T cell changes during pregnancy in multiple sclerosis. Sequencing was performed with immunoSEQ multiplex PCR; in TCRdb, only in-frame clones are kept and a portion is missing. The table records tens of thousands of clones, approximately 89% of them present only once. The CDR3 totals 11 residues. Trimming stripped 5 bases from V and 4 bases from J, with 5 bases between. Germline CDR1 and CDR2: LGHNA and YNFKEQ. Sample: peripheral blood, taken in the second trimester of pregnancy. The J gene is TRBJ2-5, the V gene TRBV4-2; D not certain. The origin of this receptor is a female donor with multiple sclerosis, enrolled in a pregnancy study. CDR3: CASSDLETQYF. In DNA, the CDR3 is TGTGCCAGCAGCGACTTAGAGACCCAGTACTTC.